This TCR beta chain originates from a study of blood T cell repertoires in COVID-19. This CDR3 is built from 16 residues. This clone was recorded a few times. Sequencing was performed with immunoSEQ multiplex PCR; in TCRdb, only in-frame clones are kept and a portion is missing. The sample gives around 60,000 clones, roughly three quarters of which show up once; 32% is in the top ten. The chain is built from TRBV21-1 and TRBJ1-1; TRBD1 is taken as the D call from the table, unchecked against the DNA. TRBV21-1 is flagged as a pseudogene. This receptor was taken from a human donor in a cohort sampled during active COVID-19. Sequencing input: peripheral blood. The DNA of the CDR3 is TGTGCCAGCAGCAAAGAAGGGCAGGGGTGGGGCACTGAAGCTTTCTTT. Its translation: CASSKEGQGWGTEAFF.